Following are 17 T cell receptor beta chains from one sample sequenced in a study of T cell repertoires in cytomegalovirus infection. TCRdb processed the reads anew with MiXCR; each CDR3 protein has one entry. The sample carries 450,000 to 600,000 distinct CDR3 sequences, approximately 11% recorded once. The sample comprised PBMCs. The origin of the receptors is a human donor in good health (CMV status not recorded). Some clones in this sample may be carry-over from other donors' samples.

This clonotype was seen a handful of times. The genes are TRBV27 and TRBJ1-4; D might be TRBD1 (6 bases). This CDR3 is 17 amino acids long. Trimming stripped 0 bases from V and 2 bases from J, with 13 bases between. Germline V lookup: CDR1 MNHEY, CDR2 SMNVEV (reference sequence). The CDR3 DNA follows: TGTGCCAGCAGTTTATCCCGCAGGGGTATTACTAATGAAAAACTGTTTTTT. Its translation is CASSLSRRGITNEKLFF.

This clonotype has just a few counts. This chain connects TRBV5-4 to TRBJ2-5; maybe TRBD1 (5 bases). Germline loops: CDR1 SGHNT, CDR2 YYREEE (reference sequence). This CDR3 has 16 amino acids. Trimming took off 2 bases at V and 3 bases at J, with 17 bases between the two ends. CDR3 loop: CASSFGAGLTEETQYF. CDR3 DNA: TGTGCCAGCAGCTTCGGTGCAGGGCTCACGGAAGAGACCCAGTACTTC.

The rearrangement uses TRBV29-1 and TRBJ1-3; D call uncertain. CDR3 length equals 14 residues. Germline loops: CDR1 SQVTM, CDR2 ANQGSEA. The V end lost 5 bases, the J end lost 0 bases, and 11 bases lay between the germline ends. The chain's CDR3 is CSVSGSTSGNTIYF. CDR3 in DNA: TGCAGCGTTTCCGGGAGCACCTCTGGAAACACCATATATTTT.

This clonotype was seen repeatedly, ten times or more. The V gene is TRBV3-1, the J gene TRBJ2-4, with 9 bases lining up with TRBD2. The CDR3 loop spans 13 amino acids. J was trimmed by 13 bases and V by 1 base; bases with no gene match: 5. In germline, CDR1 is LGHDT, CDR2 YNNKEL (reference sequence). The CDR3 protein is CASSQGTSAKQYF. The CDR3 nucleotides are TGTGCCAGCAGCCAAGGGACTAGCGCTAAGCAGTACTTC. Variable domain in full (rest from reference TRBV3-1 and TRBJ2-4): DTAVSQTPKYLVTQMGNDKSIKCEQNLGHDTMYWYKQDSKKFLKIMFSYNNKELIINETVPNRFSPKSPDKAHLNLHINSLELGDSAVYFCASSQGTSAKQYFGAGTRLSVL.

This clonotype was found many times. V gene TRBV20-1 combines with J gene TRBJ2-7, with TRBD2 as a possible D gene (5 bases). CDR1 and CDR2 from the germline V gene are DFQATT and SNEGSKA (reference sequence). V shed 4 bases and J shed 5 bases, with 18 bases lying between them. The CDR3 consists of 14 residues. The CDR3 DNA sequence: TGCAGTGCTAAGTCTCCGGGAACCAACCACGAGCAGTACTTC. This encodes CSAKSPGTNHEQYF.

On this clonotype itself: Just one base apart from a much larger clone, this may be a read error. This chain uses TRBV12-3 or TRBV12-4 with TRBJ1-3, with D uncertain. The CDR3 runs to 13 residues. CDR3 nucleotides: TGTGCCAGCAGTTTGAACCCTGGAAACTCCATATATTTT. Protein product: CASSLNPGNSIYF.

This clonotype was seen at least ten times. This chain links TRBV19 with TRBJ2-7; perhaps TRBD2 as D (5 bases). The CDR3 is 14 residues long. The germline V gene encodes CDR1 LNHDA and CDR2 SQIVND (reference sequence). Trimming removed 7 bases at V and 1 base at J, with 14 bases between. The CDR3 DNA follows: TGTGCCAGTACTGCCGGACGGGGTTCCTACGAGCAGTACTTC. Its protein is CASTAGRGSYEQYF.

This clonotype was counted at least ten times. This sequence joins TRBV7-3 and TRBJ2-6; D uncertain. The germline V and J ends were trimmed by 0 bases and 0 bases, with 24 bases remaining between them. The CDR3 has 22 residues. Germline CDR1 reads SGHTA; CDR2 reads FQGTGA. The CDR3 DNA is TGTGCCAGCAGCTTAACTCGCGCTTCGGCAGATCGCTGGGGCTCTGGGGCCAACGTCCTGACTTTC. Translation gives CASSLTRASADRWGSGANVLTF.

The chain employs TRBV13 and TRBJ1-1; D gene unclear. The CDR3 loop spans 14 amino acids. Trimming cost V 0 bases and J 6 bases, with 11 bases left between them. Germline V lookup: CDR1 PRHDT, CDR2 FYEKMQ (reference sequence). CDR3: CASSLGGAAAEAFF. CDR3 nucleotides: TGTGCCAGCAGCTTAGGCGGAGCGGCGGCTGAAGCTTTCTTT.

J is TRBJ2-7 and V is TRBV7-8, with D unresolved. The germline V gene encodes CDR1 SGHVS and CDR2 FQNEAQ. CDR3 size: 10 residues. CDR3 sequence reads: CGIDRSEQYF. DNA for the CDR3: TGTGGGATCGACCGCAGCGAGCAGTACTTC.

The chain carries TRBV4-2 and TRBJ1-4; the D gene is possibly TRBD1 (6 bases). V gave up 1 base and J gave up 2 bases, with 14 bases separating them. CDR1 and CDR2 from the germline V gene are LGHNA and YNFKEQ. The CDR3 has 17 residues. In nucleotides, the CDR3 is TGTGCCAGCAGCCAAGGCCGTGGAGGGGGGACTAATGAAAAACTGTTTTTT. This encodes CASSQGRGGGTNEKLFF.

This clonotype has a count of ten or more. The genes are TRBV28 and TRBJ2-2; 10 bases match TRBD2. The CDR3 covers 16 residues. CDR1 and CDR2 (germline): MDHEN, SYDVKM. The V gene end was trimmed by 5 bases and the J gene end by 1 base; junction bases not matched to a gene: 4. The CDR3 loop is CASSSGRAGNTGELFF. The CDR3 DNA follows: TGTGCCAGCAGTAGCGGGAGGGCCGGGAACACCGGGGAGCTGTTTTTT. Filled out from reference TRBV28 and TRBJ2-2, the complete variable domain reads DVKVTQSSRYLVKRTGEKVFLECVQDMDHENMFWYRQDPGLGLRLIYFSYDVKMKEKGDIPEGYSVSREKKERFSLILESASTNQTSMYLCASSSGRAGNTGELFFGEGSRLTVL.

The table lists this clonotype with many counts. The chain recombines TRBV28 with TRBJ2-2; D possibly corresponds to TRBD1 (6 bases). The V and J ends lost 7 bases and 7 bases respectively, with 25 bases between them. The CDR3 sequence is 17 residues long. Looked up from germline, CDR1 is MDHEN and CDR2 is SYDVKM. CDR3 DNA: TGTGCCAGCATGTTCCCCTCGGGACAAAACCTTGGCGGGGAGCTGTTTTTT. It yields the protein CASMFPSGQNLGGELFF.

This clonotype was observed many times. DNA for the CDR3: TGTGCCAGCAGCTTAGTGGTGGCGGCCTATCAGCCCCAGCATTTT. Its protein is CASSLVVAAYQPQHF. V gene TRBV7-2 combines with J gene TRBJ1-5; D remains ambiguous. V lost 1 base and J lost 5, with 12 bases in between. The CDR3 is made up of 15 amino acids. Germline V lookup: CDR1 SGHTA, CDR2 FQGNSA.

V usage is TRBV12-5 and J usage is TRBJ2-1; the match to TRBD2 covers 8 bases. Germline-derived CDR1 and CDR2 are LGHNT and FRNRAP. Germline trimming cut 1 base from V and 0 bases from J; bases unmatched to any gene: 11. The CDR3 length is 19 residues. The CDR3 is CASGLDHFGGGSSYNEQFF. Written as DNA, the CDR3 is TGTGCTAGTGGTTTGGACCATTTCGGGGGGGGCAGCTCCTACAATGAGCAGTTCTTC.

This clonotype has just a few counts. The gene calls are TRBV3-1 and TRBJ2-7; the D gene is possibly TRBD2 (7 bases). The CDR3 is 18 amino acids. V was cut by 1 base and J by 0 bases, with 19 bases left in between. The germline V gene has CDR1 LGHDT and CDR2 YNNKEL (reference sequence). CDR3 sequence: CASSQGYRRGGNSYEQYF. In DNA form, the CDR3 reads TGTGCCAGCAGCCAAGGATACCGGAGGGGGGGCAACTCCTACGAGCAGTACTTC.

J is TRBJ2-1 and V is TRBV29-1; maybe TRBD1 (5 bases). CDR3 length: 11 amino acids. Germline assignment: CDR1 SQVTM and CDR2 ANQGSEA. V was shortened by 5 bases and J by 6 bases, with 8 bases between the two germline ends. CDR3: CSVRGSNEQFF. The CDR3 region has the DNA TGCAGCGTTAGGGGCTCCAATGAGCAGTTCTTC.